This T cell receptor (beta chain) was identified during a study of cytomegalovirus exposure and HLA in healthy donors (dated by TCRdb to about 2017). Regarding the complete study: According to an earlier analysis of 450 to 650 of the donors, 150 million to 200 million T cells yielded some 110 million unique TCR beta sequences and 276 Gb of sequence data. To decide whether each TCR beta V gene segment behaved as functional or pseudogenic, an earlier analysis of over 500 of the donors relied on high-throughput TCR beta sequencing. To predict cytomegalovirus infection status, the study combined high-throughput TCR immunosequencing, statistical association of individual TCRs with disease status, and machine learning. Along with the roughly 710-subject first cohort, a separate validation cohort of over a hundred different subjects was used. The study profiled the T cell repertoires of about 720 subjects by immunosequencing and related them to cytomegalovirus serostatus. In a later analysis, previously published TCR beta repertoires from several hundred donors were re-analyzed and high-resolution HLA genotyping was added so that TCR occurrence patterns could be studied. Typing coverage differed by locus: A, B, C, DRB1 and DQB1 were typed in about 620-630 donors, DQA1 in about 500, DPA1 in 600 to 610, and DPB1 in around 490. A later genetic analysis took genome-wide SNP genotypes for about 55% of the 666 donors and used that subset as a discovery cohort. Donor age, sex, ethnicity and CMV serostatus were compiled alongside the repertoire data. About 310 gigabases of sequencing data and around 87 million unique TCR sequences were included in an early release covering roughly 700 HLA-typed donors. The study was designed to test whether signatures of past pathogen exposure could be identified by cataloging public T cell receptors. All discovery cohort repertoires had been generated using a single sequencing platform. HLA typing covered class I and class II loci at four-digit resolution. The genetic ancestry cluster associated with self-reported Caucasian donors included 65% to 90% of the 398 genotyped donors. Among a few hundred genotyped donors of the cohort, an average of roughly 240,000 unique TCR beta nucleotide sequences were sequenced per donor, roughly 20% of them non-productive. Rather than using new phenotypic data, the later analysis identified candidate immune exposures from TCR beta sequences and from how often those sequences occurred across donors. Four or five DR-DQ haplotypes were handled as single units for association and clustering, since linkage in the cohort was strong. Study-wide conclusions, independent of this receptor: In a later analysis, TCR association rates were found to vary across HLA loci, with the most associated TCRs seen for DRB1 alleles and the fewest for HLA-C alleles. Across donors, most TCR sequences were observed very rarely, whereas some public TCRs were present in many individuals. Most CMV-associated TCR beta chains appeared to be HLA-restricted in a later analysis, and the HLA associations seemed to be driven largely by CMV exposure. Cytomegalovirus status was reported to be diagnosed by the classifier with high specificity and sensitivity in both the original and validation cohorts. Only TCR beta chains were sequenced in this cohort, and the absence of alpha or paired-chain data limited detectable features. Because the 87-base-pair reads could not distinguish some IMGT-functional V segments, including TRBV6-2 and TRBV6-3, those segments were excluded. In vitro tests confirmed that a few of the cytomegalovirus-associated TCR beta chains recognize cytomegalovirus antigens. A further reported finding was that TCR beta sequences accurately predicted the HLA-A and HLA-B alleles for most subjects in the first cohort. Broadly in line with IMGT annotations, most TCR beta V segments showed up in productive rearrangements about 90% or about 30% of the time in an earlier analysis of approximately 640 of the donors. The only immune exposure information available for the cohort was CMV serostatus. Roughly uniform sequencing depth across donors was assumed in presence/absence analyses, although this assumption may not hold. The study listed 164 TCR beta chains as associated with cytomegalovirus. Correlated functional status among segregating V segments might be attributable to linkage disequilibrium, but an unknown experimental factor could not be ruled out. Strong co-occurrence of HLA alleles, especially DR and DQ, made assigning TCR associations to individual alleles difficult. The authors suggested that the approach could potentially be generalized to other disease states and immunological phenotypes. Because counts were too low, roughly 18 rarely observed V segments, including chromosome 9 orphons, were left out of the earlier analysis of 587 of the donors. At a false discovery rate of 0.05, a later analysis linked around 17,000 TCR beta sequences to specific HLA alleles. A later analysis found that HLA-associated TCR beta chains were more clonally expanded and had lower generation probabilities than equally common non-associated chains. HLA typing was unavailable for some donors at each locus, so association tests used only the typed subset. In a later analysis, several top co-occurrence clusters were reported to appear linked to parvovirus B19, influenza, CMV and Epstein-Barr virus. According to a later genetic analysis, donors in an Asian-associated ancestry cluster had fewer N-insertions in productive TCRs than the roughly 670-donor mean. V-gene and J-gene trimming of TCR beta chains was associated with a missense DCLRE1C variant in a later genetic analysis, and the association was replicated in an independent cohort. A cluster of highly shared sequence variants was judged likely to be a technical artifact of the sequencing pipeline.

In total, approximately 690 healthy bone marrow donors made up the cohort. All cohort members were sampled while nominally healthy, although unrecorded immune exposures were likely present. The donor tested CMV seropositive and was one of the 289 seropositive cohort members. A peripheral blood sample was provided by each donor, and peripheral blood mononuclear cells were used for TCR beta sequencing. The Qiagen DNeasy Blood Extraction Kit was used to extract genomic DNA from the blood cell samples. Library method: the immunoSEQ multiplex PCR assay. A mixture of 60 forward primers for TCR Vbeta segments and 13 reverse primers for TCR Jbeta segments was used in the multiplex PCR. The CDR3 region of rearranged TCR beta genes was amplified from genomic DNA with a multiplex PCR assay. The amplified TCR beta libraries were sequenced on the Illumina HiSeq System as 87-base-pair reads. In the original analysis: A later analysis tallied tens of millions of unique TCR beta chains across the 550 to 850 repertoires, and approximately 9.9 million of those chains were shared by two or more donors. Raw reads were error-corrected and collapsed into unique sequences by a nearest-neighbor algorithm in which closely related sequences were merged to remove PCR and sequencing errors. CDR3 sequences were aligned to IMGT reference sequences to assign V, D and J gene segments. For a sequence to be retained, a match of at least six nucleotides was required to both a V gene segment and a J gene segment. A rearrangement counted as productive if the CDR3 had no stop codons and remained in frame with V and J, and every other rearrangement counted as non-productive. Following IMGT convention, CDR3 was defined as the stretch from the second conserved V-encoded cysteine up to the conserved J-encoded phenylalanine. Sequences without an unambiguous match to a single V gene segment were excluded from the earlier analysis of over 500 of the donors. An earlier analysis of approximately 590 of the donors classified V segments as functional when productive rearrangements were above 56.7% and as segregating when the standard deviation between donors was above 5%. A statistical classification framework was built for diagnosing cytomegalovirus status from the catalog of TCR beta chain sequences. A later analysis assigned V and J genes by comparing TCR nucleotide sequences with IMGT/GENE-DB human TR gene sequences. The TCRdist pipeline was used in a later analysis to assign CDR3 sequences and most-parsimonious VDJ recombination scenarios. In a later analysis, each TCR beta chain was defined by its CDR3 amino acid sequence together with its V-gene family, and reads lacking a unique V-gene family were excluded. To address suspected cross-contamination and a sequencing artifact, a later analysis removed roughly 580 highly shared, low-generation-probability nucleotide sequences. In a later analysis, a clonal expansion index for each public chain was calculated from normalized within-repertoire ranks of inferred template counts. In a later analysis, generation probabilities were computed using a VDJ recombination model fitted to out-of-frame rearrangements, and the results were checked against IGoR. Hypergeometric tests were used in a later analysis to score TCR-TCR, TCR-HLA and TCR-CMV co-occurrence, with a repertoire-size bias correction applied to the TCR pairs. In a later analysis, false discovery rates were estimated by permuting HLA or CMV assignments 20 times. A later analysis grouped co-occurring TCRs with DBSCAN, adding TCRdist sequence similarity when clustering within HLA-allele-positive subsets. Repertoires with fewer than 30,000 or more than 120,000 public chains were left out of co-occurrence clustering, as were about five repertoires with anomalous nucleotide sharing. The table was pulled from immuneACCESS by TCRdb, which kept in-frame rearrangements only. Such tables lose some clones; where checked, under half of the loss comes from unresolved V genes, and the rest has no known cause. The DNA gave D and trimming, while V, J and clone size come from that table. The sample has approximately 150,000 clones on record, 64% of them singletons. Of the sample, roughly 3.1% falls within the top ten clones.

As concerns this clone: There is no known antigen for this receptor. Within one base of it there is no much larger clone, and no base qualities were kept.

For CDR1 and CDR2, the germline V gene (reference sequence) lists MNHNY and SVGAGI. The CDR3 spans 14 residues, from the cysteine through the phenylalanine. Only CDR3 DNA is held: 42 bases, read in frame from base 1. Trimmed from V: 5 bases; trimmed from J: 8 bases; junction bases lacking a gene match: 8. This TCR was recovered from a woman in her twenties or thirties in good health and CMV-seropositive. The V gene is TRBV6-6 and the J gene is TRBJ1-4; 7 of the junction bases match TRBD1. The specimen was PBMCs. At the DNA level, the sequence is TGTGCCAGCAGTAAACGACAGGGACGGGAAAAACTGTTTTTT. The translation is CASSKRQGREKLFF.